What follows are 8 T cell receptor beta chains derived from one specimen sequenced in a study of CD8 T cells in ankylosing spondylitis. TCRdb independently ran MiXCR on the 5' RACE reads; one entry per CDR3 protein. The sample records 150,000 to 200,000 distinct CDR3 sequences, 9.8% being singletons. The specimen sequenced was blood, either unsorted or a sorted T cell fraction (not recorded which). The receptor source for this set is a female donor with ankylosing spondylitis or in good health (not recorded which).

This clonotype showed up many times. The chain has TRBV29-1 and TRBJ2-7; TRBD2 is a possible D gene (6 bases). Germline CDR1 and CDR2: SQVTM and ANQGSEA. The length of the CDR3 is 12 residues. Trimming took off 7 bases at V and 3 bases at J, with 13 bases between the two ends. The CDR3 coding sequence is TGCAGCGCGCGGGACGGTTACTACGAGCAGTACTTC. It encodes CSARDGYYEQYF.

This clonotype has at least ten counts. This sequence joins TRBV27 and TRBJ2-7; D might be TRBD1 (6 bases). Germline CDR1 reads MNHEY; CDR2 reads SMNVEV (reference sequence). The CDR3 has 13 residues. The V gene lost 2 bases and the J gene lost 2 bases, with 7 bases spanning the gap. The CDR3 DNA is TGTGCCAGCAGTTTAAACAGGGCCTACGAGCAGTACTTC. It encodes CASSLNRAYEQYF.

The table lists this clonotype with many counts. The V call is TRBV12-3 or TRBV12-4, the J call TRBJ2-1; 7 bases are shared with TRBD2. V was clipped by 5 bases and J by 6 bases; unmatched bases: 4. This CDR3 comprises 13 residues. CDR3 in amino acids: CASSQGLSNEQFF. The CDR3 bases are TGTGCCAGCAGTCAGGGACTAAGCAATGAGCAGTTCTTC.

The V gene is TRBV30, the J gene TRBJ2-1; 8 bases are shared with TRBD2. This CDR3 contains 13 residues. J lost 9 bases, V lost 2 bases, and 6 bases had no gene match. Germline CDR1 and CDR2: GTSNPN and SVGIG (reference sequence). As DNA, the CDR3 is TGTGCCTGGAGTAGCGGGAGTAGTGTTGAGCAGTTCTTC. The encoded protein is CAWSSGSSVEQFF.

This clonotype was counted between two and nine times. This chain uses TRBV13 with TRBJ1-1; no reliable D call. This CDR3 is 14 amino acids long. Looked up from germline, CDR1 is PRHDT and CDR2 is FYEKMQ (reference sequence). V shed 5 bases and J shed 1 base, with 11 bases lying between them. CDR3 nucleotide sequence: TGTGCCAGCAGCCTCCCCCCGTGGAACACTGAAGCTTTCTTT. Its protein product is CASSLPPWNTEAFF.

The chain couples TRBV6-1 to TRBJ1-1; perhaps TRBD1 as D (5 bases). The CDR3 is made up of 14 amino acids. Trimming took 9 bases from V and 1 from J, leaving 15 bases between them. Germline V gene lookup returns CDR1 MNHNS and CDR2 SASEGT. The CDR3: CASERSGRNTEAFF. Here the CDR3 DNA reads TGTGCCAGTGAAAGGTCGGGACGGAACACTGAAGCTTTCTTT.

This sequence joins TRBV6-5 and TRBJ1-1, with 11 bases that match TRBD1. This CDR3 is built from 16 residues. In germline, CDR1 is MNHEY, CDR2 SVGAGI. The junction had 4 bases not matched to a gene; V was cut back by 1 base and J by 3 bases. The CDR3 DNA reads TGTGCCAGCAGTTACTTCGGACAGGGGGCAGACACTGAAGCTTTCTTT. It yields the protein CASSYFGQGADTEAFF.

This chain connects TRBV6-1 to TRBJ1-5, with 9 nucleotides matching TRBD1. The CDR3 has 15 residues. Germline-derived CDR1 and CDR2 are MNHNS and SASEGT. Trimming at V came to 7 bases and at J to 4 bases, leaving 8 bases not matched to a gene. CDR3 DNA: TGTGCCAGCACCCCGGTACAGGGGGCGAATCAGCCCCAGCATTTT. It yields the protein CASTPVQGANQPQHF.